These T cell receptor beta chains were read from a single sample in a study of shared clonotypes between healthy human individuals. The protocol was immunoSEQ multiplex PCR, while the TCRdb copy is restricted to in-frame clones and leaves out a portion. The table records more than 2 million clones, 85% to 95% of them present only once. Sequencing was carried out using naive CD4+ T cells sorted from blood. These receptors were collected from a man aged 18 to 29 in good health. The conserved cysteine and the conserved F or W are not part of the CDR3 here. Fields, in order: D gene, J gene, V gene, CDR3 protein. D genes are given only for firm matches.

>TRBD1|TRBJ2-7|TRBV4-1
ASSQGSGTGTSYEQY
>-|TRBJ2-7|TRBV7-7
ASSSPRKIASSYEQY
>-|TRBJ1-1|TRBV29-1
SVEDLQGTEAF
>-|TRBJ2-2|TRBV5-1
ASSFWQGKNTGELF
>-|TRBJ2-4|TRBV30
AWSGLAENIQY
>-|TRBJ1-4|TRBV10-1
ASSAQGNEKLF
>-|TRBJ2-5|TRBV2
ASRKQGGWQETQY
>-|TRBJ2-5|TRBV19
ASRRANTQETQY
>-|TRBJ2-1|TRBV5-4
ASSRGTGNEQF
>-|TRBJ2-5|TRBV18
ASSTAPKGETQY
>-|TRBJ1-1|TRBV9
ASSVKGVSTEAF
>TRBD2|TRBJ2-3|TRBV10-3
AISGSGGAPDTQY
>TRBD1|TRBJ1-1|TRBV18
ASSSQGGNTEAF
>TRBD1|TRBJ2-5|TRBV5-6
ASSSAGTGLETQY
>-|TRBJ2-2|TRBV5-1
ASSLGLDSGELF
>TRBD1|TRBJ1-4|TRBV28
ASSLRQGLNEKLF
>-|TRBJ2-3|TRBV19
ASSGGDTDTQY
>-|TRBJ1-5|TRBV2
ASSEAGGAGKPQH
>-|TRBJ2-2|TRBV10-3
AISGTGNTGELF
>-|TRBJ2-3|TRBV10-2
ASSDYGGSSDTQY
>-|TRBJ2-5|TRBV7-3
ASSLLGPQETQY
>TRBD1|TRBJ2-7|TRBV18
ASSRDRGLEQY
>-|TRBJ2-3|TRBV2
ASSVDGPPDTQY
>-|TRBJ1-1|TRBV10-3
AISEQVGTEAF
>TRBD1|TRBJ2-3|TRBV19
ASSDRDHTDTQY
>-|TRBJ2-7|TRBV18
ASSLAGTNYEQY
>-|TRBJ1-1|TRBV5-1
ASSPAGGNTEAF
>-|TRBJ2-7|TRBV7-2
ASSPSGLKGEQY
>TRBD1|TRBJ1-2|TRBV5-1
ASSSQTGGVYGYT
>-|TRBJ2-7|TRBV4-1
ASSLIRDTSYEQY
>TRBD1|TRBJ2-1|TRBV18
ASSRGQGAYNEQF
>TRBD1|TRBJ1-1|TRBV2
ASKIRDRGMSEAF
>-|TRBJ1-1|TRBV28
ASSLISTEAF
>-|TRBJ1-2|TRBV30
AWSVPGHRFDYGYT
>-|TRBJ2-2|TRBV18
ASSPASGHVGELF
>-|TRBJ2-7|TRBV10-3
AMATGQTYEQY
>-|TRBJ1-1|TRBV5-1
ASSFLGQGGTEAF
>TRBD1|TRBJ1-1|TRBV6-5
ASSRGAEAF
>-|TRBJ2-1|TRBV6-1
ASSEGREQF
>-|TRBJ2-7|TRBV11-2
ASSLEGGRSSYEQY
>-|TRBJ2-1|TRBV7-2
ASSLYASYNEQF
>-|TRBJ1-2|TRBV2
ASSEGRNYGYT
>-|TRBJ2-1|TRBV6-1
ASSAVEGAYNEQF
>TRBD2|TRBJ2-3|TRBV4-1
ASSQDRSEAGARDTQY
>-|TRBJ1-2|TRBV10-3
AISTTESREGYT
>TRBD2|TRBJ2-7|TRBV6-5
ASSAGTSGGYEQY
>-|TRBJ2-7|TRBV6-5
ATTNSYEQY
>-|TRBJ1-5|TRBV2
ASSLGGMSQPQH
>TRBD2|TRBJ2-1|TRBV25-1
ASSEYRLAGEQF
>-|TRBJ1-6|TRBV7-9
ASSSPAEGGRGSPLH
>-|TRBJ1-1|TRBV7-2
ASSLDVVVAF
>TRBD1|TRBJ2-7|TRBV6-6
ATTQGQGANSYEQY
>-|TRBJ1-5|TRBV7-8
ASSPGLSPGPQH
>-|TRBJ1-2|TRBV2
ASSEIGGRGYT
>-|TRBJ1-5|TRBV5-5
ASDAGLMGNQPQH